The entry that follows covers one T cell receptor (beta chain) sequence. This table comes from immunoSEQ multiplex PCR, and its TCRdb copy is limited to in-frame clones, with some not included. Among roughly 55,000 clones listed, about 80% were seen once. The record originates from a study of OX40 agonist ivuxolimab in advanced cancers. The CDR3 consists of 13 residues. Trimming took 0 bases from V and 7 from J, leaving 11 bases between them. The germline V gene encodes CDR1 SGDLS and CDR2 YYNGEE. Peripheral blood came from all dose cohorts at three timepoints. The receptor comes from an adult with an advanced solid tumor such as melanoma, head and neck, liver or kidney cancer. The chain carries TRBV9 and TRBJ2-7, with D possibly being TRBD1 or TRBD2 (5 bases each). This sample comprised CD4+ or CD8+ T cells sorted from blood, obtained in a trial of the OX40 agonist ivuxolimab. This CDR3 reads CASSVGQTGEQYF. The CDR3 coding sequence is TGTGCCAGCAGCGTAGGACAGACGGGGGAGCAGTACTTC.